Below, 18 T cell receptor beta chains from the same sample are listed, as sequenced in a study of cytomegalovirus exposure and HLA in healthy donors. The primer mix had 60 Vbeta and 13 Jbeta primers. Generated by immunoSEQ multiplex PCR, the TCRdb table keeps only in-frame clones and is missing some. Listed are approximately 150,000 clones; around 1.5% falls within the top ten. Sequenced material: PBMCs. The receptor set was obtained from a woman aged 35 to 49 in good health and CMV-seronegative.

The V and J genes are TRBV7-9 and TRBJ1-1; tentatively, D is TRBD1 (6 bases). Germline CDR1 and CDR2: SEHNR and FQNEAQ (reference sequence). Trimming took off 5 bases at V and 8 bases at J, with 9 bases between the two ends. This CDR3 is 11 amino acids long. CDR3 nucleotides: TGTGCCAGCAGCCCAGGGGCGGAAGCTTTCTTT. The encoded protein is CASSPGAEAFF.

The J gene is TRBJ2-3, the V gene TRBV6-4, with D tentatively TRBD2 (6 bases). Germline V CDR1 and CDR2: MRHNA, SNTAGT. The ends were cut back, 4 bases at V and 3 bases at J, with 8 bases in the middle. This CDR3 has 13 residues. In DNA form, the CDR3 reads TGTGCCAGCAGTGTGGGGGGAACAGATACGCAGTATTTT. Protein product: CASSVGGTDTQYF.

V and J are TRBV6-1 and TRBJ2-3, with D tentatively TRBD1 (5 bases). The CDR3 is made up of 15 amino acids. Germline V gene sequence: CDR1 MNHNS, CDR2 SASEGT. The V end lost 10 bases, the J end lost 1 base, and 18 bases lay between the germline ends. CDR3 sequence (DNA): TGTGCCACCCAGAGGCGGATCAGGGGCACAGATACGCAGTATTTT. Translating it yields CATQRRIRGTDTQYF.

The chain is built from TRBV28 and TRBJ1-4; the D is unclear. CDR3 size: 13 residues. Germline V gene lookup returns CDR1 MDHEN and CDR2 SYDVKM. The CDR3 loop is CASAGISGRKLFF. DNA of the CDR3: TGTGCATCGGCGGGGATTTCTGGTCGAAAACTGTTTTTT.

Here the CDR3 DNA reads TGTGCCAGCAATCCCGGACAGTCCTATCAGCCCCAGCATTTT. Protein sequence: CASNPGQSYQPQHF. This chain uses TRBV2 with TRBJ1-5; tentatively, D is TRBD1 (6 bases). This CDR3 has 14 amino acids. The germline CDR1 and CDR2 sequences are SNHLY and FYNNEI. V lost 7 bases and J 5 bases, leaving 15 bases between the germline ends.

Remarks on this clone: The same CDR3 arises from other DNA sequences in this sample as well. V gene TRBV7-2 combines with J gene TRBJ2-5, with TRBD2 identical over 9 bases. V dropped 3 bases and J dropped 5; count of bases not matched to a gene: 1. This CDR3 is 13 amino acids long. Germline V gene lookup returns CDR1 SGHTA and CDR2 FQGNSA. Here the CDR3 reads CASSFAGGETQYF. The DNA of the CDR3 is TGTGCCAGCAGCTTTGCGGGGGGGGAGACCCAGTACTTC.

The rearrangement links TRBV9 to TRBJ2-1; 7 nucleotides agree with TRBD2. CDR3 size: 17 residues. V trimming: 3 bases; J trimming: 3 bases; junction bases outside the gene matches: 12. Germline V CDR1 and CDR2: SGDLS, YYNGEE. CDR3 protein: CASSGSPGGGDYNEQFF. The CDR3 coding sequence is TGTGCCAGCAGCGGAAGTCCGGGTGGGGGGGACTACAATGAGCAGTTCTTC.

This sequence joins TRBV2 and TRBJ1-2; tentatively, D is TRBD1 (5 bases). Germline assignment: CDR1 SNHLY and CDR2 FYNNEI. V was trimmed by 4 bases and J by 5 bases, leaving 14 bases between them. This CDR3 region has 14 residues. CDR3: CASSAGRVNYGYTF. The CDR3 nucleotides are TGTGCCAGCAGTGCCGGCAGGGTAAATTATGGCTACACCTTC.

This chain connects TRBV9 to TRBJ1-1; 9 bases align to TRBD1. CDR3 length: 15 residues. J gave up 4 bases and V 3 bases, and 7 bases lay outside the gene matches. Per the germline V gene, CDR1 is SGDLS and CDR2 is YYNGEE. The CDR3 here is CASSASTGGGTEAFF. The CDR3 coding sequence is TGTGCCAGCAGCGCATCGACAGGGGGAGGCACTGAAGCTTTCTTT.

The genes are TRBV4-3 and TRBJ1-6, with D perhaps TRBD1 (6 bases). Trimming took off 0 bases at V and 13 bases at J, with 16 bases between the two ends. Per germline, CDR1 LGHNA and CDR2 YSLEER. The CDR3 sequence is 15 residues long. CDR3 DNA: TGCGCCAGCAGCCAAGAACAGGGTGGGGTTATCCCCCTCCACTTT. This codes for CASSQEQGGVIPLHF.

CDR3 in amino acids: CASSRQALSTDTQYF. Here the CDR3 DNA reads TGTGCCAGCTCTCGACAGGCCTTGAGCACAGATACGCAGTATTTT. The gene calls are TRBV18 and TRBJ2-3; perhaps TRBD1 as D (6 bases). The CDR3 has 15 residues. The germline V gene encodes CDR1 KGHSH and CDR2 LQKENI. Trimming left V 6 bases short and J 0 bases short, with 13 bases between. Complete variable domain (other parts from reference TRBV18 and TRBJ2-3): NAGVMQNPRHLVRRRGQEARLRCSPMKGHSHVYWYRQLPEEGLKFMVYLQKENIIDESGMPKERFSAEFPKEGPSILRIQQVVRGDSAAYFCASSRQALSTDTQYFGPGTRLTVL.

The chain links TRBV9 to TRBJ1-2, with 10 bases identical to TRBD1. The CDR3 sequence is 15 residues long. The V gene end was trimmed by 3 bases and the J gene end by 2 bases; junction bases not matched to a gene: 4. Germline V gene sequence: CDR1 SGDLS, CDR2 YYNGEE. CDR3 sequence: CASSGGTGENYGYTF. The CDR3 DNA follows: TGTGCCAGCAGCGGAGGGACAGGGGAAAACTATGGCTACACCTTC. Full variable domain (rest looked up from reference TRBV9 and TRBJ1-2): DSGVTQTPKHLITATGQRVTLRCSPRSGDLSVYWYQQSLDQGLQFLIQYYNGEERAKGNILERFSAQQFPDLHSELNLSSLELGDSALYFCASSGGTGENYGYTFGSGTRLTVV.

This chain connects TRBV28 to TRBJ1-1; D is unresolved. CDR1 MDHEN and CDR2 SYDVKM come from the germline V gene. Deletions cut 3 bases from V and 1 base from J, with 15 bases between. CDR3 length equals 16 residues. The CDR3 DNA reads as TGTGCCAGCAGTTTCCCCAGTTCTTATCAGAACACTGAAGCTTTCTTT. Amino acids: CASSFPSSYQNTEAFF.

The J gene is TRBJ2-6, the V gene TRBV9; a possible D gene is TRBD1 (5 bases). The CDR3 contains 19 residues. V dropped 0 bases and J dropped 0 bases, with 16 bases sitting between them. The V gene's germline CDR1 is SGDLS and CDR2 YYNGEE. DNA for the CDR3: TGTGCCAGCAGCGTAGGGGATGGGGTGGGGCGCTCTGGGGCCAACGTCCTGACTTTC. Amino acids: CASSVGDGVGRSGANVLTF. The variable domain in full, with the rest retrieved from reference TRBV9 and TRBJ2-6, is DSGVTQTPKHLITATGQRVTLRCSPRSGDLSVYWYQQSLDQGLQFLIQYYNGEERAKGNILERFSAQQFPDLHSELNLSSLELGDSALYFCASSVGDGVGRSGANVLTFGAGSRLTVL.

V gene TRBV19 combines with J gene TRBJ1-2; 7 bases line up with TRBD1. This CDR3 is 17 amino acids long. Germline-derived CDR1 and CDR2 are LNHDA and SQIVND (reference sequence). V trimming: 5 bases; J trimming: 0 bases; junction bases outside the gene matches: 12. The CDR3 DNA sequence: TGTGCCAGTAGTCGAGGGGGCTTCTCTACGACTAACTATGGCTACACCTTC. This codes for CASSRGGFSTTNYGYTF.

The rearrangement links TRBV7-2 to TRBJ2-3; TRBD2 agrees at 8 bases. V was clipped by 3 bases and J by 4 bases; unmatched bases: 3. The CDR3 has 14 residues. Looked up from germline, CDR1 is SGHTA and CDR2 is FQGNSA. The CDR3 reads CASSFGLAPDTQYF. DNA for the CDR3: TGTGCCAGCAGCTTTGGACTAGCCCCAGATACGCAGTATTTT.

This chain connects TRBV9 to TRBJ1-6; TRBD1 is a possible D gene (6 bases). The CDR3 spans 15 residues. The germline gives CDR1 SGDLS, CDR2 YYNGEE. The germline V and J ends were trimmed by 0 bases and 7 bases, with 11 bases remaining between them. CDR3 loop: CASSVDGRGNSPLHF. The CDR3 DNA follows: TGTGCCAGCAGCGTAGATGGCAGGGGCAATTCACCCCTCCACTTT.

The V and J genes are TRBV10-2 and TRBJ1-1; TRBD1 agrees at 12 bases. With 6 bases clipped from V and 5 bases from J, the junction kept 10 bases outside the gene matches. Germline V gene sequence: CDR1 WSHSY, CDR2 SAAADI. The CDR3 loop spans 16 amino acids. The CDR3 DNA follows: TGCGCCAGCAGGGGGGGGACAGGGGGCTCAGGGACTGAAGCTTTCTTT. Encoded protein: CASRGGTGGSGTEAFF.